This T cell receptor beta chain derives from a study of blood T cell repertoires in COVID-19. Germline values: CDR1 SGHKS, CDR2 YYEKEE (reference sequence). The CDR3 length is 17 residues. The V and J ends lost 3 bases and 7 bases, in that order; junction bases with no gene match: 12. Produced via immunoSEQ multiplex PCR; TCRdb's table is partial and in-frame only. Among about 46,000 clones listed, 87% were seen once. This TCR derives from a human donor in a cohort sampled during active COVID-19. This chain links TRBV5-5 with TRBJ2-1, with 11 positions matching TRBD2. Source material: peripheral blood. As DNA, the CDR3 is TGTGCCAGCAGCTCAAACGGGCTAGCGGGGGGAGGGAATGAGCAGTTCTTC. Protein product: CASSSNGLAGGGNEQFF.